These 26 T cell receptor beta chains originate from one sample sequenced in a study of molecular identifiers for immune sequencing clone quantification. TCRdb reanalysed the PCR reads using MiXCR and keeps one entry per CDR3 protein. The data contain 400,000 to 600,000 distinct CDR3 sequences, around 25% of them seen just once; the ten biggest clones take up around 0.76%. The sample comprised naive CD8+ T cells from blood, with Jurkat cell RNA spiked in. Subset specified: FACS-sorted CD8+CD4-CCR7+CD45RA+ naive T cells. The source is a human donor in good health. Some libraries in this study had Jurkat cell RNA spiked in.

The chain links TRBV12-3 or TRBV12-4 to TRBJ2-7; D not certain. Trimming left V 1 base short and J 4 bases short, with 17 bases between. The CDR3 spans 16 residues. DNA of the CDR3: TGTGCCAGCAGTTTAGGGTTGAGGCCTGGGGTTTACGAGCAGTACTTC. Protein product: CASSLGLRPGVYEQYF.

This clonotype was recorded at least ten times. The chain uses TRBV14 and TRBJ2-7; D is uncertain. V lost 4 bases to trimming and J lost 2 bases, with 6 bases between them. Germline V gene data show CDR1 as SGHDN and CDR2 as FVKESK. This CDR3 is built from 12 residues. This chain's CDR3 is CASSPYPYEQYF. CDR3 in DNA: TGTGCCAGCAGCCCCTATCCCTACGAGCAGTACTTC.

Note on this clonotype: A much bigger clone sits one base away, suggesting this may be a read error. This chain joins TRBV14 and TRBJ2-5; 7 bases are shared with TRBD1. The CDR3 extends over 15 amino acids. The germline CDR1 and CDR2 sequences are SGHDN and FVKESK. V trimming: 2 bases; J trimming: 7 bases; junction bases outside the gene matches: 10. CDR3 loop: CASSQWDSAAATQYF. In DNA form, the CDR3 reads TGTGCCAGCAGCCAATGGGACAGTGCCGCCGCGACCCAGTACTTC.

The chain couples TRBV7-8 to TRBJ1-5; D is unclear. This CDR3 comprises 15 residues. The germline gives CDR1 SGHVS, CDR2 FQNEAQ. The V end was cut by 5 bases, the J end by 4 bases, with 15 bases between. CDR3 coding DNA: TGTGCCAGCAGCATGAATCCGGGATCTAATCAGCCCCAGCATTTT. Amino acids: CASSMNPGSNQPQHF.

This sequence joins TRBV27 and TRBJ2-7; 14 nucleotides line up with TRBD2. Per germline, CDR1 MNHEY and CDR2 SMNVEV (reference sequence). V lost 6 bases and J lost 0; bases outside the gene matches: 7. The CDR3 has 17 amino acids. The chain's CDR3 is CASRIGLAGGRSYEQYF. The CDR3 DNA follows: TGTGCCAGCAGGATCGGACTAGCGGGAGGCCGCTCCTACGAGCAGTACTTC.

This clonotype was seen ten or more times. The chain combines TRBV5-1 with TRBJ1-2; TRBD1 aligns across 8 bases. In germline, CDR1 is SGHRS, CDR2 YFSETQ. Trimming at V came to 3 bases and at J to 4 bases, leaving 8 bases not matched to a gene. The CDR3 contains 15 residues. CDR3 region: CASSWRQGRTYGYTF. CDR3 nucleotide sequence: TGCGCCAGCAGCTGGCGACAGGGGAGAACCTATGGCTACACCTTC.

This clonotype has more than one count but fewer than ten. This chain uses TRBV20-1 with TRBJ2-3, with 7 nucleotides matching TRBD2. With 0 bases clipped from V and 2 bases from J, the junction kept 8 bases outside the gene matches. CDR3 size: 16 residues. Germline-derived CDR1 and CDR2 are DFQATT and SNEGSKA (reference sequence). The CDR3 reads CSAREMTSSHTDTQYF. The DNA for the CDR3 is TGCAGTGCTAGAGAGATGACTAGCTCACACACAGATACGCAGTATTTT.

This clonotype occurred a few times. This chain links TRBV19 with TRBJ1-5; D is uncertain. Germline values: CDR1 LNHDA, CDR2 SQIVND (reference sequence). This CDR3 is built from 12 residues. The V gene lost 3 bases and the J gene lost 5 bases, with 5 bases spanning the gap. The CDR3 DNA follows: TGTGCCAGTAGTATTGGAGATCAGCCCCAGCATTTT. Translated, it gives CASSIGDQPQHF.

Regarding this clonotype: This may come from a read error, since a much larger clone is one base off. This sequence joins TRBV20-1 and TRBJ1-1; maybe TRBD1 (5 bases). The CDR3 has 13 amino acids. Germline CDR1 is DFQATT and CDR2 is SNEGSKA (reference sequence). DNA for the CDR3: TGCAGTGCTGGAGGGGAGCTGAACACTGCAGCTTTCTTT. Its protein is CSAGGELNTAAFF.

This clonotype has a count of ten or more. The chain is built from TRBV13 and TRBJ2-4; D may correspond to TRBD1 or TRBD2 (5 bases each). Trimming cost V 5 bases and J 0 bases, with 11 bases left between them. CDR1 is PRHDT, CDR2 FYEKMQ, per germline (reference sequence). The CDR3 is 15 amino acids. CDR3 sequence (DNA): TGTGCCAGCAGCCCGGGACCGCAAGCCAAAAACATTCAGTACTTC. It encodes CASSPGPQAKNIQYF.

The J gene is TRBJ2-5, the V gene TRBV27, with D uncertain. This CDR3 contains 14 residues. Trimming pared 8 bases from V and 7 bases from J, leaving 20 bases between. CDR1 is MNHEY, CDR2 SMNVEV, per germline (reference sequence). The chain's CDR3 is CASGLSASMATQYF. The CDR3 bases are TGTGCCAGCGGGTTGTCGGCCAGTATGGCGACCCAGTACTTC.

This clonotype showed up just a few times. V and J are TRBV27 and TRBJ2-7; 9 bases are shared with TRBD1. The CDR3 spans 15 residues. V dropped 5 bases and J dropped 6; count of bases not matched to a gene: 11. Germline CDR1 is MNHEY and CDR2 is SMNVEV (reference sequence). The CDR3 loop reads CASSGIRDRAVEQYF. DNA of the CDR3: TGTGCCAGCAGTGGGATACGGGACAGGGCGGTCGAGCAGTACTTC.

V is TRBV4-3 and J is TRBJ1-5; 7 bases line up with TRBD1. After removal of 2 bases from V and 2 bases from J, the junction contained 3 bases not matched to a gene. Germline V lookup: CDR1 LGHNA, CDR2 YSLEER. This CDR3 contains 15 residues. CDR3 coding DNA: TGCGCCAGCAGCCAATACAGGGGTGGCAATCAGCCCCAGCATTTT. Translated, it gives CASSQYRGGNQPQHF.

This clonotype has ten or more counts. V is TRBV5-1 and J is TRBJ2-5; a weak D match, TRBD1 (6 bases). The length of the CDR3 is 15 residues. Trimming took 1 base from V and 2 from J, leaving 12 bases between them. Germline CDR1 reads SGHRS; CDR2 reads YFSETQ. The CDR3 region has the DNA TGCGCCAGCAGCTTGTTAGGGACAACACAAGAGACCCAGTACTTC. It translates to CASSLLGTTQETQYF.

The chain carries TRBV7-9 and TRBJ2-3; 9 bases align to TRBD2. Trimming at V came to 0 bases and at J to 5 bases, leaving 3 bases not matched to a gene. This CDR3 is built from 15 residues. Per the germline V gene, CDR1 is SEHNR and CDR2 is FQNEAQ (reference sequence). CDR3 DNA: TGTGCCAGCAGCTTAGCTAGCGGGAGCTTAGATACGCAGTATTTT. The encoded protein is CASSLASGSLDTQYF.

V gene TRBV20-1 combines with J gene TRBJ2-7; unclear D gene. CDR3 size: 15 residues. CDR1 and CDR2 (germline): DFQATT, SNEGSKA (reference sequence). The V gene lost 3 bases and the J gene lost 1 base, with 16 bases spanning the gap. The CDR3 DNA follows: TGCAGTGCTAGGGGCGCGACGGGCTCTTCCTACGAGCAGTACTTC. This translates into CSARGATGSSYEQYF.

This clonotype was observed many times. This sequence joins TRBV5-6 and TRBJ2-3; D gene unclear. CDR1 and CDR2 from the germline V gene are SGHDT and YYEEEE. The V and J ends lost 3 bases and 2 bases respectively, with 7 bases between them. The CDR3 totals 13 residues. CDR3: CASSWTVTDTQYF. The CDR3 coding sequence is TGTGCCAGCAGCTGGACGGTCACAGATACGCAGTATTTT.

Concerning this clonotype: This may come from a read error, since a much larger clone is one base off. This chain connects TRBV20-1 to TRBJ2-3; possibly TRBD2 for D (6 bases). The germline gives CDR1 DFQATT, CDR2 SNEGSKA (reference sequence). The germline V and J ends were trimmed by 4 bases and 3 bases, with 17 bases remaining between them. This CDR3 has 15 amino acids. CDR3 coding DNA: TGCAGTGCTAAAGAATCCGAGGCGGGAACAGATACGCAGTATTTT. This gives the protein CSAKESEAGTDTQYF.

The chain joins TRBV10-1 to TRBJ1-1, with 10 bases lining up with TRBD1. The CDR3 has 19 amino acids. Trimming took 2 bases from V and 0 from J; bases not matched to a gene: 12. CDR1 and CDR2 from the germline V gene are WNHNN and SYGVQD (reference sequence). The CDR3 sequence is CASSELPPGTGDVNTEAFF. The DNA for the CDR3 is TGCGCCAGCAGTGAGCTACCACCCGGGACAGGGGACGTGAACACTGAAGCTTTCTTT.

This clonotype showed up many times. The gene calls are TRBV5-4 and TRBJ1-1; TRBD1 matches 9 bases. Germline-derived CDR1 and CDR2 are SGHNT and YYREEE (reference sequence). CDR3 size: 19 residues. With V trimmed by 7 bases and J by 1 base, 20 bases remained unmatched. CDR3 coding DNA: TGTGCCAGCGGATATCCGGGACAGGGTCCATTGGACCCGAACACTGAAGCTTTCTTT. This sequence encodes CASGYPGQGPLDPNTEAFF.

In the case of this clonotype: A much larger clone lies one base from this, so it may be a read error. The chain recombines TRBV12-3 or TRBV12-4 with TRBJ1-1; possibly TRBD1 for D (6 bases). There are 11 residues in the CDR3. The CDR3 DNA reads TGTGCCTGCAGTCCCCAGGGGCACGCTTTCTTT. It is translated as CACSPQGHAFF.

This sequence joins TRBV6-2 or TRBV6-3 and TRBJ2-1; 12 bases are shared with TRBD2. V lost 10 bases to trimming and J lost 9 bases; unmatched junction nucleotides: 10. This CDR3 is built from 14 residues. Germline V lookup: CDR1 MNHEY, CDR2 SVGEGT. The CDR3 is CATLTTSGGFEQFF. The CDR3 region has the DNA TGTGCCACCCTGACGACTAGCGGGGGTTTTGAGCAGTTCTTC.

Worth noting for this clonotype: A read error may be the cause here, since a much bigger clone is one base away. The J gene is TRBJ2-5, the V gene TRBV9; D may correspond to TRBD1 or TRBD2 (5 bases each). Between the trimmed V and J ends, which lost 4 bases and 5 bases, there was a span of 12 bases. The germline gives CDR1 SGDLS, CDR2 YYNGEE. This CDR3 is built from 13 residues. In nucleotides, the CDR3 is TGTGCCAGCAGCTTAACATGGGGGGAGACCCAGTACTTC. It codes for CASSLTWGETQYF.

In this sample, this clonotype turned up a few times. The V call is TRBV5-6, the J call TRBJ2-7; TRBD1 is a possible D gene (5 bases). The CDR3 is made up of 14 amino acids. Germline assignment: CDR1 SGHDT and CDR2 YYEEEE. V lost 0 bases and J lost 3, with 10 bases in between. As DNA, the CDR3 is TGTGCCAGCAGCTTGGGGACATCTAACTACGAGCAGTACTTC. Amino acids: CASSLGTSNYEQYF. The full variable domain, its missing parts supplied by reference TRBV5-6 and TRBJ2-7, is DAGVTQSPTHLIKTRGQQVTLRCSPKSGHDTVSWYQQALGQGPQFIFQYYEEEERQRGNFPDRFSGHQFPNYSSELNVNALLLGDSALYLCASSLGTSNYEQYFGPGTRLTVT.

At least ten counts were recorded for this clonotype. V gene TRBV10-2 combines with J gene TRBJ1-1, with D uncertain. Trimming cost V 0 bases and J 9 bases, with 8 bases left between them. The CDR3 has 12 residues. CDR1 and CDR2 from the germline V gene are WSHSY and SAAADI. CDR3 residues: CASSESATQAFF. The CDR3 DNA sequence: TGCGCCAGCAGTGAGTCGGCGACACAAGCTTTCTTT.

At least ten counts were recorded for this clonotype. V and J are TRBV20-1 and TRBJ2-7; 10 positions agree with TRBD2. The CDR3 totals 17 residues. Looked up from germline, CDR1 is DFQATT and CDR2 is SNEGSKA (reference sequence). Trimming at V came to 6 bases and at J to 3 bases, leaving 17 bases not matched to a gene. The CDR3 protein is CSAQEGPSGSSSYEQYF. The CDR3 DNA sequence: TGCAGTGCCCAAGAAGGGCCTAGCGGGAGTAGTAGCTACGAGCAGTACTTC.